Detailed here is one T cell receptor (beta chain). Its antigen is still unknown. TCRbeta sequences of proliferating CFSE-low MLR cells were labeled alloreactive. This CDR3 region has 16 residues. Germline CDR1 reads SGHTS; CDR2 reads YDEGEE. The germline V and J ends were trimmed by 2 bases and 0 bases, with 12 bases remaining between them. The method was immunoSEQ multiplex PCR; TCRdb's version includes in-frame clones alone and lacks a portion of them. Of some 5,000 clones listed, around 30% are singletons. The sample belongs to a study of T cell clones after liver transplantation. The genes are TRBV5-8 and TRBJ1-3; no clear D gene. This receptor was taken from a human patient who received a liver transplant. The graft donor may be the source of some T cells. The sample was CD4+ T cells from cultured PBMCs. CDR3 residues: CASSFRPMLSGNTIYF. As DNA, the CDR3 is TGTGCCAGCAGCTTCCGACCGATGCTCTCTGGAAACACCATATATTTT.